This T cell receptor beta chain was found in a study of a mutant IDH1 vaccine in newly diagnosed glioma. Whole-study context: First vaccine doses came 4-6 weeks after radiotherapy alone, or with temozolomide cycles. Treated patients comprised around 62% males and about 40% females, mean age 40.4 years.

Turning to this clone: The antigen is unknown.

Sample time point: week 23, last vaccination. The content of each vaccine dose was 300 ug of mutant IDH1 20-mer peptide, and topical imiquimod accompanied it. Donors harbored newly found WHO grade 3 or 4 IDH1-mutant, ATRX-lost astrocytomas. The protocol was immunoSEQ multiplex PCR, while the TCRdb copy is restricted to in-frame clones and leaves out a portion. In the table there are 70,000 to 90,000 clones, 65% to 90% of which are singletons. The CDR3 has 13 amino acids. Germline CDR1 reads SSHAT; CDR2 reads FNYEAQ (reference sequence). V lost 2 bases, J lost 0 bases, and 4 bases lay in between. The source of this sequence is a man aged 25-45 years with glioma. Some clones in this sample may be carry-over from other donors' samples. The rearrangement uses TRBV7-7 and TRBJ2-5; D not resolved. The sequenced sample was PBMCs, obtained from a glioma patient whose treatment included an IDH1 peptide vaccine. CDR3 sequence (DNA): TGTGCCAGCAGCTTAAACCACCAAGAGACCCAGTACTTC. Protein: CASSLNHQETQYF.